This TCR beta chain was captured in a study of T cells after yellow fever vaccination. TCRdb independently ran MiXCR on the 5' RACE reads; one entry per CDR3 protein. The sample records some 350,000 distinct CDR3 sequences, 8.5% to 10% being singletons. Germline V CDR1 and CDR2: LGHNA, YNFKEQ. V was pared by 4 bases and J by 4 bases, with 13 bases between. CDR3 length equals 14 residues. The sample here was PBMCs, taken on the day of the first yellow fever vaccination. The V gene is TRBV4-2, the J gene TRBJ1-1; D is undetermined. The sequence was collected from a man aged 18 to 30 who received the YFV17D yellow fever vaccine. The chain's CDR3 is CASSPGVGSTEAFF. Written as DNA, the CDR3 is TGTGCCAGCAGCCCAGGAGTAGGGTCCACTGAAGCTTTCTTT.